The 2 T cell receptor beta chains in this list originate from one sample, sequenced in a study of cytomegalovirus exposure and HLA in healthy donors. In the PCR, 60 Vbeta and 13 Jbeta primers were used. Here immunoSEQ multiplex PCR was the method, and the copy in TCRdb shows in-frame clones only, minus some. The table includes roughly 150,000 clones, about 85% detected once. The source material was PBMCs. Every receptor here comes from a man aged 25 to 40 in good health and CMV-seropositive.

DNA of the CDR3: TGTGCCACCTCGAAACAGGGTGATAAGACAGCTTTCTTT. It codes for CATSKQGDKTAFF. The chain employs TRBV6-5 and TRBJ1-1, with D possibly matching TRBD1 (6 bases). The CDR3 loop spans 13 amino acids. V shed 10 bases and J shed 10 bases, with 22 bases lying between them. CDR1 and CDR2 (germline): MNHEY, SVGAGI.

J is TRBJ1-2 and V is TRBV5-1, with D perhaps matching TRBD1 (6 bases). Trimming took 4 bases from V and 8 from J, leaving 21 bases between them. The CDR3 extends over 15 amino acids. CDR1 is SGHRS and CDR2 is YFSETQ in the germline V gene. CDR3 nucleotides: TGCGCCAGCAGCGCGGAAGCAACAACAGGGTCCGGCTACACCTTC. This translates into CASSAEATTGSGYTF.